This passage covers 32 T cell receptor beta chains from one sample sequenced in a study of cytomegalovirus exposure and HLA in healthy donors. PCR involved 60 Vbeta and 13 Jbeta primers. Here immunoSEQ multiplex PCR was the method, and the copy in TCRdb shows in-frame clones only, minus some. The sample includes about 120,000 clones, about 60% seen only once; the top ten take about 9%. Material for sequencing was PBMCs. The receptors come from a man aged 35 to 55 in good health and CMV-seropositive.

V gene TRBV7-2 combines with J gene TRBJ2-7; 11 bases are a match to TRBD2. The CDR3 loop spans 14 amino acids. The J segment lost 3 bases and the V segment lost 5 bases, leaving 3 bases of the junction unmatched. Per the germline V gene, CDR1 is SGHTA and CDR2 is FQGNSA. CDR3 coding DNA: TGTGCCAGCAGCCGACTAGCGGGGAACTACGAGCAGTACTTC. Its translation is CASSRLAGNYEQYF.

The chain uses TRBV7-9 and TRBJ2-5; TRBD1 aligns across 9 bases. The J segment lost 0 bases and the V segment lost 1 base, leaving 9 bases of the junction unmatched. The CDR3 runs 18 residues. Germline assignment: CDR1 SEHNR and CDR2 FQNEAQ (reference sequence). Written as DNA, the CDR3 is TGTGCCAGCAGCTTAGGGCCGGGACAGGGCTATCACCAAGAGACCCAGTACTTC. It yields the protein CASSLGPGQGYHQETQYF.

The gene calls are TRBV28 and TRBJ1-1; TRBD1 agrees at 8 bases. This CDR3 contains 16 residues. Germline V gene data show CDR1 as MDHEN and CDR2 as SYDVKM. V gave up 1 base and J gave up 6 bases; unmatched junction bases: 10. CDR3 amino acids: CASSLLQGAGGSEAFF. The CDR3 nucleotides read TGTGCCAGCAGTTTATTGCAGGGGGCGGGAGGGTCTGAAGCTTTCTTT.

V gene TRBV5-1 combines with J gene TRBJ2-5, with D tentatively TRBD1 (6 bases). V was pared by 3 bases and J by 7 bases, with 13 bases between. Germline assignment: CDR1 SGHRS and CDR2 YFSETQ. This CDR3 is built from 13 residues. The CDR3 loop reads CASSSRTEGTQYF. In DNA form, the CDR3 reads TGCGCCAGCAGCTCCAGGACAGAGGGGACCCAGTACTTC.

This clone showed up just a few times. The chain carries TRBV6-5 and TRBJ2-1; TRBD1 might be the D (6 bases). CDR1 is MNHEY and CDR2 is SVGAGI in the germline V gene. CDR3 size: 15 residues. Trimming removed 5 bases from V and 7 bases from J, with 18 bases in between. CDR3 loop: CASSRSNQGPNEQFF. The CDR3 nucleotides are TGTGCCAGCAGTCGGTCAAACCAGGGGCCGAATGAGCAGTTCTTC.

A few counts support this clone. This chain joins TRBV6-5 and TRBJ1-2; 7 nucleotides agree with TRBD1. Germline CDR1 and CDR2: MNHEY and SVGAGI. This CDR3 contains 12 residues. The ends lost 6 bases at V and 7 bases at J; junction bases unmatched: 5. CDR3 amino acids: CASRGTALGYTF. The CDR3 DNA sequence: TGTGCCAGCAGGGGGACAGCGCTTGGCTACACCTTC.

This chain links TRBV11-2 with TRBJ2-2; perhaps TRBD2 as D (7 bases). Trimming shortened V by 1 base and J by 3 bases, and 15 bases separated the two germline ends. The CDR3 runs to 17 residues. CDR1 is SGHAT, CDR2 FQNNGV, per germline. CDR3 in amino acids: CASSLVEGGLYTGELFF. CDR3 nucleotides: TGTGCCAGCAGCTTAGTTGAGGGGGGGCTGTACACCGGGGAGCTGTTTTTT.

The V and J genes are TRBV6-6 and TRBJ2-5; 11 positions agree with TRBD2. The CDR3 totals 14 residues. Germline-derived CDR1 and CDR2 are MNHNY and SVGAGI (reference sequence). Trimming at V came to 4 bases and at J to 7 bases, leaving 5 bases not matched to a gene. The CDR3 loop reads CASSSMTSGMTQYF. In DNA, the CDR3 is TGTGCCAGCAGTTCCATGACTAGCGGGATGACCCAGTACTTC.

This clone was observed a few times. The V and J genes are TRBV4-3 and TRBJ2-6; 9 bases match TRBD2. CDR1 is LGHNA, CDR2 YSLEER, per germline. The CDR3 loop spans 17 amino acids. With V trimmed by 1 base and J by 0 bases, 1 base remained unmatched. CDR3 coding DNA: TGCGCCAGCAGCCAAGGGACTAGCGTCTCTGGGGCCAACGTCCTGACTTTC. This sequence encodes CASSQGTSVSGANVLTF.

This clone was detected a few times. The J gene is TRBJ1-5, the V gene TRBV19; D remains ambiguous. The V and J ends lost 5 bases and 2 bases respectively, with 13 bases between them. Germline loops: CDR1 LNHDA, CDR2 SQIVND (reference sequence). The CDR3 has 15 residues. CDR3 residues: CASSGVWRGNQPQHF. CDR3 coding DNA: TGTGCCAGTAGTGGGGTCTGGAGGGGCAATCAGCCCCAGCATTTT.

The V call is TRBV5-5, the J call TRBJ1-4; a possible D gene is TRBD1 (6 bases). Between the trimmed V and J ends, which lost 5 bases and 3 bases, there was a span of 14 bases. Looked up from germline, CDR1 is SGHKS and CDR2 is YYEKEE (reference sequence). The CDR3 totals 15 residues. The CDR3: CASRFTGTSNEKLFF. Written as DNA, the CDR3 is TGTGCCAGCAGGTTTACCGGGACATCTAATGAAAAACTGTTTTTT. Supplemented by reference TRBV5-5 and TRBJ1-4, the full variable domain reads DAGVTQSPTHLIKTRGQQVTLRCSPISGHKSVSWYQQVLGQGPQFIFQYYEKEERGRGNFPDRFSARQFPNYSSELNVNALLLGDSALYLCASRFTGTSNEKLFFGSGTQLSVL.

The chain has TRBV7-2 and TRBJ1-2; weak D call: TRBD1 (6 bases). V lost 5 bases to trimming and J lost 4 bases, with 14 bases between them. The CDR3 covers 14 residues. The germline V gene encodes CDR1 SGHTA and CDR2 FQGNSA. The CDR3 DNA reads TGTGCCAGCAGCGATCCGGGACAAGTCTATGGCTACACCTTC. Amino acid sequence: CASSDPGQVYGYTF.

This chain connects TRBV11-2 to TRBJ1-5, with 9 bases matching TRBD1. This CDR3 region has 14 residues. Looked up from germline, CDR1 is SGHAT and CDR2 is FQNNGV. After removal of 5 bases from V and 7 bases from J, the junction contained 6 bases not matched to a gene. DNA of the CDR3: TGTGCCAGCAGCCCCGGACAGGGGTGGCAGCCCCAGCATTTT. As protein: CASSPGQGWQPQHF.

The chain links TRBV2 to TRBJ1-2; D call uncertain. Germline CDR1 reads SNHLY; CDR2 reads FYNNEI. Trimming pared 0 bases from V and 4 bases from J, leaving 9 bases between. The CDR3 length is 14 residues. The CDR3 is CASSEAGSGYGYTF. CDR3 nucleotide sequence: TGTGCCAGCAGTGAAGCGGGTAGCGGCTATGGCTACACCTTC.

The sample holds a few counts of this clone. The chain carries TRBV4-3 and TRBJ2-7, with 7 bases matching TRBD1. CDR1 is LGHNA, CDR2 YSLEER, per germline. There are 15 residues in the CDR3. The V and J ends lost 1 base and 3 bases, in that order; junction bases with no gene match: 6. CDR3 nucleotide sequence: TGCGCCAGCAGCCAAGCGACAGGGCCGGACTACGAGCAGTACTTC. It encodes CASSQATGPDYEQYF.

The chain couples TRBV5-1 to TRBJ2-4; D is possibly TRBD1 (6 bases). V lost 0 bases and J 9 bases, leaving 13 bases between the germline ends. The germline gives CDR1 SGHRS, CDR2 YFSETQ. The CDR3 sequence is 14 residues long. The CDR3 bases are TGCGCCAGCAGCTTGGAAAGGACAGTAGGCATTCAGTACTTC. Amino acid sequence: CASSLERTVGIQYF.

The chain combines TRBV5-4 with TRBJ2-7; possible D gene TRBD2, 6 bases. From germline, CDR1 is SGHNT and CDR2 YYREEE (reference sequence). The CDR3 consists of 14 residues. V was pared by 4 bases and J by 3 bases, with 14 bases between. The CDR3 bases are TGTGCCAGCAGCCCGGAGGGCGGAAGCTACGAGCAGTACTTC. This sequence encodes CASSPEGGSYEQYF.

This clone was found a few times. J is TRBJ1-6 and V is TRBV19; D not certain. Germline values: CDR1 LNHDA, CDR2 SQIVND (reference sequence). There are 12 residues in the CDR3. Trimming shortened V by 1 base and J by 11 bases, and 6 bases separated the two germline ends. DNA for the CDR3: TGTGCCAGTAGTATAGGGGGAGCACCCCTCCACTTT. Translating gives CASSIGGAPLHF.

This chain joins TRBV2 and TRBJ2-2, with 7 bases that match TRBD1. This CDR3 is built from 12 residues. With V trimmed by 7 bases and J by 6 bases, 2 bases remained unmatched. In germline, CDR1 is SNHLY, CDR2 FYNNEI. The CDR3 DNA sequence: TGTGCCAGCAATCAGGGGGCCGGGGAGCTGTTTTTT. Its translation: CASNQGAGELFF.

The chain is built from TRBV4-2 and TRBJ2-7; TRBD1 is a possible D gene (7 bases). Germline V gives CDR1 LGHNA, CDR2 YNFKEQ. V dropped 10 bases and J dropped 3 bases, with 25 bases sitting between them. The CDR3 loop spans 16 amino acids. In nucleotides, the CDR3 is TGTGCCACTTCGCTGGACAGGCGGGGCACCCACTACGAGCAGTACTTC. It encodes CATSLDRRGTHYEQYF.

CDR3 nucleotides: TGTGCCAGCCTCCACAGGGAAGGCGATGGCTACACCTTC. It encodes CASLHREGDGYTF. The chain uses TRBV25-1 and TRBJ1-2; D possibly corresponds to TRBD1 (6 bases). V was pared by 8 bases and J by 6 bases, with 16 bases between. CDR3 length: 13 residues. Germline CDR1 is MGHDK and CDR2 is SYGVNS.

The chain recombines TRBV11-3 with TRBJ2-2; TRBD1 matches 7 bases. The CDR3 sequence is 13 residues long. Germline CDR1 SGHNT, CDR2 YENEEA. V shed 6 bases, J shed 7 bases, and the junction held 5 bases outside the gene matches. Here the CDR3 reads CASRRTGDGELFF. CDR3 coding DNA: TGTGCCAGCAGACGAACAGGGGACGGGGAGCTGTTTTTT.

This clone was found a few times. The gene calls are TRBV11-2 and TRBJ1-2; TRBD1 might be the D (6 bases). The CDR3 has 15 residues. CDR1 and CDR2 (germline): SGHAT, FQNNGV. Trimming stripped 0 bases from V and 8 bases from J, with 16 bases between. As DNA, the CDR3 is TGTGCCAGCAGCTTAGAGGGGGCCAGTAACGGGGGCTACACCTTC. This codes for CASSLEGASNGGYTF.

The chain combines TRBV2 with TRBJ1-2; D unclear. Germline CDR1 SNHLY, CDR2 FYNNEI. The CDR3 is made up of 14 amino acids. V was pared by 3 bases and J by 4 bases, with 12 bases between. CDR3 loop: CASSDLGSPYGYTF. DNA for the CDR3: TGTGCCAGCAGTGATCTCGGGAGTCCCTATGGCTACACCTTC.

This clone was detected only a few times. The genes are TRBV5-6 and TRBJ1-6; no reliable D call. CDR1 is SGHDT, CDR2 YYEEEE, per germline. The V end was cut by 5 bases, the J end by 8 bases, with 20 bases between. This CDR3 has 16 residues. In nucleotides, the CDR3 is TGTGCCAGCAGTTCTCGGGGTTGGAGTGTGGATTCACCCCTCCACTTT. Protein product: CASSSRGWSVDSPLHF. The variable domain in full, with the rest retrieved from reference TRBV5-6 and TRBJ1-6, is DAGVTQSPTHLIKTRGQQVTLRCSPKSGHDTVSWYQQALGQGPQFIFQYYEEEERQRGNFPDRFSGHQFPNYSSELNVNALLLGDSALYLCASSSRGWSVDSPLHFGNGTRLTVT.

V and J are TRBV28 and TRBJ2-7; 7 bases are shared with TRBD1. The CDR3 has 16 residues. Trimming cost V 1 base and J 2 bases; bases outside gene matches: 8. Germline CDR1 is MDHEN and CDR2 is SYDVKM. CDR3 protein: CASSLSLDRLAYEQYF. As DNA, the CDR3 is TGTGCCAGCAGTTTATCCCTGGACAGGTTAGCCTACGAGCAGTACTTC.

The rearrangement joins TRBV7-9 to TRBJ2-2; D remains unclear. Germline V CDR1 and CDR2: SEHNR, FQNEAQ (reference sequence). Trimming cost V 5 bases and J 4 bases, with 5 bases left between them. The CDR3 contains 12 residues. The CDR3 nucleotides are TGTGCCAGCAGCCCCCTCACCGGGGAGCTGTTTTTT. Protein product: CASSPLTGELFF.

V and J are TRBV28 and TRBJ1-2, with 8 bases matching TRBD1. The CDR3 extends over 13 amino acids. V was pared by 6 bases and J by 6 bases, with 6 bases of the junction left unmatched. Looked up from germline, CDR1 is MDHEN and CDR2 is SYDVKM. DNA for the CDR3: TGTGCCAGCAGCCTTATGACAGGGGATGGCTACACCTTC. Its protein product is CASSLMTGDGYTF.

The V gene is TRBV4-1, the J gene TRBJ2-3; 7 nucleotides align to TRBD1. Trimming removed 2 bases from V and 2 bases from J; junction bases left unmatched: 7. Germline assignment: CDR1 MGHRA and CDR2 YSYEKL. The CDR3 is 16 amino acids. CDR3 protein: CASSQTDRVDTDTQYF. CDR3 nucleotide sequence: TGCGCCAGCAGCCAAACAGACAGGGTAGACACAGATACGCAGTATTTT.

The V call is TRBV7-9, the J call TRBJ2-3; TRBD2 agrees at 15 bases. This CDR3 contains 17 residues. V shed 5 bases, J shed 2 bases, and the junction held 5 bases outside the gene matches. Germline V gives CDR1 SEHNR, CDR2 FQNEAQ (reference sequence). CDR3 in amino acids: CASSPRTSGRVTDTQYF. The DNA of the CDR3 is TGTGCCAGCAGCCCGCGGACTAGCGGGAGGGTCACAGATACGCAGTATTTT.

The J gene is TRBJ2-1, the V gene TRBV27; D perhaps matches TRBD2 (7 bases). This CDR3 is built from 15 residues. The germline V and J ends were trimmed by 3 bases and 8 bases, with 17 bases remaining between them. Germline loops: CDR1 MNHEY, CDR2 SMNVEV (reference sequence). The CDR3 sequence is CASSFVGGGMDEQFF. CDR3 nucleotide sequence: TGTGCCAGCAGTTTTGTAGGGGGAGGGATGGATGAGCAGTTCTTC.

CDR3 in amino acids: CASSATGRNQPQHF. DNA of the CDR3: TGTGCCAGCAGTGCGACAGGTCGCAATCAGCCCCAGCATTTT. The genes are TRBV2 and TRBJ1-5; D may be TRBD1 (6 bases). The CDR3 is 14 amino acids. Germline values: CDR1 SNHLY, CDR2 FYNNEI. V shed 4 bases and J shed 2 bases, with 9 bases lying between them.